This TCR beta chain appears in the sequencing data of a study of blood T cells in healthy people across ages. The use of a sample-barcoded 5' primer and a J-beta primer mix characterized a second PCR of roughly 7 to 11 cycles. TCRdb recomputed calls from the 5' RACE reads with MiXCR, one row per CDR3 protein. The sample consists of about 1,400,000 distinct CDR3 sequences, 45% to 70% of them appearing once. The CDR3 runs to 16 residues. The trim removed 0 bases at V and 3 bases at J, leaving 4 bases unmatched. Germline V gene data show CDR1 as SGHDT and CDR2 as YYEEEE. Investigators took roughly 10 milliliters of peripheral blood from every donor.

V gene TRBV5-6 combines with J gene TRBJ2-1; 9 nucleotides agree with TRBD1. The sequencing sample was made of blood. The sequence was collected from a man aged 18-30 years in good health. CDR3 loop: CASSLGGQGGYNEQFF. DNA of the CDR3: TGTGCCAGCAGCTTGGGGGGACAGGGCGGCTACAATGAGCAGTTCTTC.